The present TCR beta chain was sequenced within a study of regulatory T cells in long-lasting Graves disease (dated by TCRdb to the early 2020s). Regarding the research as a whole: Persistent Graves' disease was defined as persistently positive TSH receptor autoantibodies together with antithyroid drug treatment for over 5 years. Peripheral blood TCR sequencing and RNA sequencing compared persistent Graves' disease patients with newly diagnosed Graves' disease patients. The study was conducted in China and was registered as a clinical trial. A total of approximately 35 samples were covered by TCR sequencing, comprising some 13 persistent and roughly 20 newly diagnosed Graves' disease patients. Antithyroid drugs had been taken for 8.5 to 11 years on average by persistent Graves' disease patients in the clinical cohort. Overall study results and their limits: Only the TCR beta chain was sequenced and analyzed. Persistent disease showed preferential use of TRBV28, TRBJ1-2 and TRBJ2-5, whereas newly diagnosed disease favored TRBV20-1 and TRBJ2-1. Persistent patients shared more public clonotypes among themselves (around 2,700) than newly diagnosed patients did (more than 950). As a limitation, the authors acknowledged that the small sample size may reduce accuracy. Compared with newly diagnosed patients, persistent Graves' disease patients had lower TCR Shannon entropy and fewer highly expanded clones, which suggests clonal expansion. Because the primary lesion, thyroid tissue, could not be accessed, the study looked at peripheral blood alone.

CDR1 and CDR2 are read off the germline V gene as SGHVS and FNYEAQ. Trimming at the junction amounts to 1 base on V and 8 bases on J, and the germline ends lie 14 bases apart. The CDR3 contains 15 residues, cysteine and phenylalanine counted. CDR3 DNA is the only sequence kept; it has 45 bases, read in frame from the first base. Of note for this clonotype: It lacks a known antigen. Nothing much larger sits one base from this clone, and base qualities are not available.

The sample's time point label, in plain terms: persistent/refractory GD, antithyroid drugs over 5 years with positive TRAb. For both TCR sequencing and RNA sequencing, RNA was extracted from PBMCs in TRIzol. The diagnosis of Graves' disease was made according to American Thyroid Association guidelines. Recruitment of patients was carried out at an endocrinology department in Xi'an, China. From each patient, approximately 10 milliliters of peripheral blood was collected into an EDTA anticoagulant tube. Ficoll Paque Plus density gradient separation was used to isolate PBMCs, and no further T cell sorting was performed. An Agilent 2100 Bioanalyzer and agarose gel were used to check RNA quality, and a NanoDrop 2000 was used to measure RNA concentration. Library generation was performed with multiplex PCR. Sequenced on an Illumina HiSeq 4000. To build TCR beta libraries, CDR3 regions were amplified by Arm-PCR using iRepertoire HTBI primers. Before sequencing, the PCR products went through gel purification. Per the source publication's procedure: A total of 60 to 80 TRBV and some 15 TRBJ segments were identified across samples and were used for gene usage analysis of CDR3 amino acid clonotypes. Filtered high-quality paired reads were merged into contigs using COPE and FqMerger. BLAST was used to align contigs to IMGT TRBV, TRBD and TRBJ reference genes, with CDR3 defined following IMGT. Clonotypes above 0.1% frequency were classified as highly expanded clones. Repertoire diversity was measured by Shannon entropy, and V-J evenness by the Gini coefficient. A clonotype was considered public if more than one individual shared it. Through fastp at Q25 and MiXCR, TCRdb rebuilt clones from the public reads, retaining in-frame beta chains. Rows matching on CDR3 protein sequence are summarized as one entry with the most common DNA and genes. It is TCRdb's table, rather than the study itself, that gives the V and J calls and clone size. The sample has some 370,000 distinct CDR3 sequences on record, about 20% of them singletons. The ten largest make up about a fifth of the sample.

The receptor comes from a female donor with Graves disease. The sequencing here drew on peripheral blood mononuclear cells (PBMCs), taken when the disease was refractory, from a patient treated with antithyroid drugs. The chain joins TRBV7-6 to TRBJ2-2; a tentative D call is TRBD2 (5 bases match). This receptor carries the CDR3 CASSLVAEGSGELFF. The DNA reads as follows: TGTGCCAGCAGCTTAGTGGCTGAGGGTTCGGGGGAGCTGTTTTTT.